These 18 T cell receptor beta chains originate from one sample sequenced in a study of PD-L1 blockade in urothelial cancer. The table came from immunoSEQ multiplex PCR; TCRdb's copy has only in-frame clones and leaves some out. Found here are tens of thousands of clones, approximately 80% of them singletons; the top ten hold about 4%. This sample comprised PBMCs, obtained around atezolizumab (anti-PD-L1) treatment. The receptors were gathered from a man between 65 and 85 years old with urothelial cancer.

CDR3 sequence reads: CASSFSGLQNTEAFF. The CDR3 DNA sequence: TGTGCCAGCAGTTTTTCGGGACTCCAGAACACTGAAGCTTTCTTT. J is TRBJ1-1 and V is TRBV27; perhaps TRBD1 as D (5 bases). Germline V lookup: CDR1 MNHEY, CDR2 SMNVEV (reference sequence). This CDR3 is 15 amino acids long. V shed 3 bases and J shed 1 base, with 12 bases lying between them.

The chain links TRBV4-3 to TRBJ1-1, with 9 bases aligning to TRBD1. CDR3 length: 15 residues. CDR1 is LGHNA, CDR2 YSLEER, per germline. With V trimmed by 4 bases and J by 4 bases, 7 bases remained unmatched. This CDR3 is CASSRPGQGLTEAFF. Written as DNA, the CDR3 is TGCGCCAGCAGCCGACCGGGACAGGGCCTCACTGAAGCTTTCTTT.

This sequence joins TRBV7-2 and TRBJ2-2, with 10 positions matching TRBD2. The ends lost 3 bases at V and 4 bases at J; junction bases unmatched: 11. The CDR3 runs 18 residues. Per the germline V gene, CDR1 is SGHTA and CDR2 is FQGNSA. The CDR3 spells CASSFGPSGSAGTGELFF. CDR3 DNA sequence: TGTGCCAGCAGCTTCGGTCCTAGCGGGAGTGCGGGCACCGGGGAGCTGTTTTTT.

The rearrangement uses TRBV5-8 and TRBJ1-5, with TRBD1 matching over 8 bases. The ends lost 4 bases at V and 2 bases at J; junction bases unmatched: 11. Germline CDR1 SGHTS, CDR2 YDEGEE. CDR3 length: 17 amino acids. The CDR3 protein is CASSAGTGAQGNQPQHF. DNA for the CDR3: TGTGCCAGCAGCGCCGGGACAGGTGCCCAAGGCAATCAGCCCCAGCATTTT.

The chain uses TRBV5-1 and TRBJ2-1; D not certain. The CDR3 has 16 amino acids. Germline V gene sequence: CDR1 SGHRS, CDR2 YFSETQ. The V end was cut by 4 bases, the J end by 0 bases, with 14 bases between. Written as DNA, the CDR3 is TGCGCCAGCAGCACGAAACTTGTGAGCTCCTACAATGAGCAGTTCTTC. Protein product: CASSTKLVSSYNEQFF. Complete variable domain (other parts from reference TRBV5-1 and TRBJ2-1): KAGVTQTPRYLIKTRGQQVTLSCSPISGHRSVSWYQQTPGQGLQFLFEYFSETQRNKGNFPGRFSGRQFSNSRSEMNVSTLELGDSALYLCASSTKLVSSYNEQFFGPGTRLTVL.

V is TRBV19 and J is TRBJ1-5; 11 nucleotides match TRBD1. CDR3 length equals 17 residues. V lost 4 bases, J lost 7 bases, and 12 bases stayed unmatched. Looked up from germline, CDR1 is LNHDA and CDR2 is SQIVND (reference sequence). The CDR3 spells CASSTTSGQGARQPQHF. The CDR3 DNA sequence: TGTGCCAGTAGTACCACCTCAGGACAGGGGGCTAGGCAGCCCCAGCATTTT.

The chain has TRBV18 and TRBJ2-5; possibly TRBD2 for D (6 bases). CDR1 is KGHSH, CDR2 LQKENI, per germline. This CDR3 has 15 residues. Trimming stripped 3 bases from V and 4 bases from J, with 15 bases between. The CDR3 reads CASSPFAVEGETQYF. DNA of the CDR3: TGTGCCAGCTCACCGTTTGCGGTGGAGGGAGAGACCCAGTACTTC.

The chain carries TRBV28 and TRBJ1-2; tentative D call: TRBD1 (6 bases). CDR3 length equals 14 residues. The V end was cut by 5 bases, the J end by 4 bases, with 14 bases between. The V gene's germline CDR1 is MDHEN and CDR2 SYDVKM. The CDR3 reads CASSAGDPPYGYTF. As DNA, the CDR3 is TGTGCCAGCAGTGCAGGGGATCCCCCCTATGGCTACACCTTC.

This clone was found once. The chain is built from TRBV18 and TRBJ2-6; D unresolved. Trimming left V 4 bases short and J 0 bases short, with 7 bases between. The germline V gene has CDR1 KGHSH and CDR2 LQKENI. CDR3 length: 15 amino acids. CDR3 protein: CASSQSSSGANVLTF. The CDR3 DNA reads TGTGCCAGCTCACAATCCAGCTCTGGGGCCAACGTCCTGACTTTC.

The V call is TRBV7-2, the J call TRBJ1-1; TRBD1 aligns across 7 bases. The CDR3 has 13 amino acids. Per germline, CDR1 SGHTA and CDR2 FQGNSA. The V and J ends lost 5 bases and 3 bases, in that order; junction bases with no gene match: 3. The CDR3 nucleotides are TGTGCCAGCAGCACACAGGGGTACACTGAAGCTTTCTTT. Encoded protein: CASSTQGYTEAFF.

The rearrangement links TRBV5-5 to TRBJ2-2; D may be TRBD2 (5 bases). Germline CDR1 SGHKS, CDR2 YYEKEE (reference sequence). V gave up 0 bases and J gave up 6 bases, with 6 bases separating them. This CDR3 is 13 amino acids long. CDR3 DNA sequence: TGTGCCAGCAGCTTGGGCGGGTCCGGGGAGCTGTTTTTT. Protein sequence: CASSLGGSGELFF.

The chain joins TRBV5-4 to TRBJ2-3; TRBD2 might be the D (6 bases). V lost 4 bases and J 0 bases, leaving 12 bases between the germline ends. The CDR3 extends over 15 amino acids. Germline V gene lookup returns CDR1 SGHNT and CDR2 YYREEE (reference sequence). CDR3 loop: CASSPGLPSTDTQYF. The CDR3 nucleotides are TGTGCCAGCAGCCCGGGACTTCCTAGCACAGATACGCAGTATTTT. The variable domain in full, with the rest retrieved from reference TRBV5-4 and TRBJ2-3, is ETGVTQSPTHLIKTRGQQVTLRCSSQSGHNTVSWYQQALGQGPQFIFQYYREEENGRGNFPPRFSGLQFPNYSSELNVNALELDDSALYLCASSPGLPSTDTQYFGPGTRLTVL.

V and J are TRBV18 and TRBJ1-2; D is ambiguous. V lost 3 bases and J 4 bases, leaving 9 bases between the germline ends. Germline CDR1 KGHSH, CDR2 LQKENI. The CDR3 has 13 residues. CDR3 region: CASSPLVGYGYTF. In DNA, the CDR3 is TGTGCCAGCTCACCGCTAGTGGGCTATGGCTACACCTTC. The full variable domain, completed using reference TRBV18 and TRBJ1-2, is NAGVMQNPRHLVRRRGQEARLRCSPMKGHSHVYWYRQLPEEGLKFMVYLQKENIIDESGMPKERFSAEFPKEGPSILRIQQVVRGDSAAYFCASSPLVGYGYTFGSGTRLTVV.

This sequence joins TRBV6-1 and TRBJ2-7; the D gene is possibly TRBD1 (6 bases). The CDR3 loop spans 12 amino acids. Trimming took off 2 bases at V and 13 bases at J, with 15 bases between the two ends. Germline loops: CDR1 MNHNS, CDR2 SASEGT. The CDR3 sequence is CASSEIQGAEYF. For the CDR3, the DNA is TGTGCCAGCAGTGAAATACAGGGAGCGGAATACTTC.

CDR3 DNA sequence: TGTGCCAGCAGCCCCAAGGGCGGGAGCCGCACAGATACGCAGTATTTT. It yields the protein CASSPKGGSRTDTQYF. The chain links TRBV7-9 to TRBJ2-3; 7 bases map to TRBD2. Germline assignment: CDR1 SEHNR and CDR2 FQNEAQ (reference sequence). CDR3 length: 16 amino acids. Trimming at V came to 5 bases and at J to 1 base, leaving 9 bases not matched to a gene.

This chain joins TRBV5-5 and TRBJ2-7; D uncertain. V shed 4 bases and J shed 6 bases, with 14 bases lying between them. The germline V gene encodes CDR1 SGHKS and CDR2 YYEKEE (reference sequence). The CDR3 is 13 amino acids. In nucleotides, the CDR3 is TGTGCCAGCAGCCCTATTCCGGGTACCGAGCAGTACTTC. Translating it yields CASSPIPGTEQYF.

The chain's CDR3 is CASSAAGGQETQYF. The CDR3 DNA is TGTGCCAGCAGCGCAGCGGGGGGGCAAGAGACCCAGTACTTC. The V call is TRBV7-2, the J call TRBJ2-5, with TRBD2 identical over 10 bases. The CDR3 runs 14 residues. CDR1 SGHTA and CDR2 FQGNSA come from the germline V gene. The J segment lost 2 bases and the V segment lost 5 bases, leaving 2 bases of the junction unmatched.

As DNA, the CDR3 is TGTGCCAGCTCACCGGGGGGGGTCGGCGAGCAGTACTTC. It translates to CASSPGGVGEQYF. The V and J genes are TRBV18 and TRBJ2-7; 7 bases are shared with TRBD2. V lost 3 bases and J lost 6; bases outside the gene matches: 5. Germline V gives CDR1 KGHSH, CDR2 LQKENI. The CDR3 totals 13 residues. The variable domain in full, with the rest retrieved from reference TRBV18 and TRBJ2-7, is NAGVMQNPRHLVRRRGQEARLRCSPMKGHSHVYWYRQLPEEGLKFMVYLQKENIIDESGMPKERFSAEFPKEGPSILRIQQVVRGDSAAYFCASSPGGVGEQYFGPGTRLTVT.